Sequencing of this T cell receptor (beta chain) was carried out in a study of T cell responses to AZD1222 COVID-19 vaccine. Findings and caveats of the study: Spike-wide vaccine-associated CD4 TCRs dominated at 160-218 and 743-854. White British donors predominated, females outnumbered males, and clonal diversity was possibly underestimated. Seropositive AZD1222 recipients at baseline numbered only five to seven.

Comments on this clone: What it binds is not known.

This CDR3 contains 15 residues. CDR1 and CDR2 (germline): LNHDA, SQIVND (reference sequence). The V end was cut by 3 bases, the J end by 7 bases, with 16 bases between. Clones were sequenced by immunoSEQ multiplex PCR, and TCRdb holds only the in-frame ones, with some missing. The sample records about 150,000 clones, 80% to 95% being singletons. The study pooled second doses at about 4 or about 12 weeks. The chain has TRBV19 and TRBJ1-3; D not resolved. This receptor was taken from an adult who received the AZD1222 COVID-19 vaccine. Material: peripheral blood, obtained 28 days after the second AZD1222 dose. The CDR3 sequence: CASSIDTGLGNTIYF. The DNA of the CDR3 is TGTGCCAGTAGTATTGACACCGGACTAGGTAACACCATATATTTT.